The present entry profiles one T cell receptor (beta chain) with its context. The data were taken from a study of blood T cell repertoires in COVID-19. CDR3 length: 13 amino acids. V lost 2 bases and J 4 bases, leaving 6 bases between the germline ends. Enrolment of Seattle patients took place during active infection, and they were followed longitudinally. Profiling relied on immunoSEQ multiplex PCR, and the TCRdb table lists in-frame clones only, not all of them. This repertoire shows roughly 160,000 clones, about 85% found once; its top ten account for 6.9%. Sequencing input: peripheral blood. The rearrangement joins TRBV12-3 or TRBV12-4 to TRBJ1-5, with D maybe TRBD1 (5 bases). The receptor was isolated from a man aged 80 or over with COVID-19, enrolled during active disease. CDR3 in amino acids: CASSLQGNQPQHF. The DNA for the CDR3 is TGTGCCAGCAGTTTACAGGGAAATCAGCCCCAGCATTTT.